This paragraph covers one T cell receptor (beta chain) sequence. The antigen is not known. Through a sample-barcoded 5' primer and a J-beta primer mix, a second PCR was run for about 6 to 11 cycles. TCRdb fed the 5' RACE reads into MiXCR, producing one record per CDR3 protein. Here the sample spans hundreds of thousands of distinct CDR3 sequences, roughly 44% being singletons. All donors came from Russia, were Caucasian and healthy, and spanned ages about 6 to 90. Every donor provided around 9.5 milliliters of peripheral blood. No fewer than 5.5 micrograms of total RNA were isolated from every sample. The data are from a study of blood T cells in healthy people across ages. Broader study findings: The study found more naive CD4+ cells and higher diversity in long-lived than aged donors.

Looked up from germline, CDR1 is SSHAT and CDR2 is FNYEAQ (reference sequence). Trimming removed 5 bases from V and 5 bases from J, with 12 bases in between. CDR3 length: 13 amino acids. The source material was blood. The rearrangement joins TRBV7-7 to TRBJ2-5; no clear D. The receptor was derived from a man between 60 and 75 years old in good health. The CDR3 DNA reads TGTGCCAGCAGCCACTCGGCTGCGGAGACCCAGTACTTC. Its translation: CASSHSAAETQYF. Supplemented by reference TRBV7-7 and TRBJ2-5, the full variable domain reads GAGVSQSPRYKVTKRGQDVTLRCDPISSHATLYWYQQALGQGPEFLTYFNYEAQPDKSGLPSDRFSAERPEGSISTLTIQRTEQRDSAMYRCASSHSAAETQYFGPGTRLLVL.